This T cell receptor beta chain was obtained from a study of early T cells in non-severe SARS-CoV-2 infection. Ten or more counts support this clonotype. The CDR3 is 19 residues long. Losses at the gene ends were 4 bases for V and 7 bases for J; bases not matched to a gene: 20. Germline CDR1 is SEHNR and CDR2 is FQNEAQ (reference sequence). TCRdb passed the 5' RACE reads through MiXCR, listing each CDR3 protein once. This sample has around 45,000 distinct CDR3 sequences; 3% to 4% occur once, and the top ten carry about 2.9%. The chain couples TRBV7-9 to TRBJ1-2; 11 bases map to TRBD1. The TCR originated in an adult who was a healthcare worker with PCR-confirmed SARS-CoV-2 infection or an uninfected control (not recorded which). Source material: whole blood. The CDR3: CASSSLLTVSDRGRRGYTF. CDR3 DNA: TGTGCCAGCAGCTCCCTGTTAACCGTCTCGGACAGGGGGCGCCGTGGCTACACCTTC.